The 9 T cell receptor beta chains given below trace back to one sample, sequenced in a study of T-cell reconstitution after alpha-beta-depleted transplantation in children. TCRbeta library construction was performed incorporating unique molecular identifiers. TCRdb reprocessed the PCR reads with MiXCR, giving one entry per CDR3 protein. Counted here are 580,000 or so distinct CDR3 sequences, 23% occurring once; the ten biggest clones make up 13% to 15%. The sequencing used PBMCs, mostly from graft donor cells, collected 360 days after TCRalphabeta/CD19-depleted stem cell transplant. Receptor source: a boy under two years old who had a stem cell transplant for acute myeloid leukemia, so the T cells may come from the graft donor.

The rearrangement uses TRBV6-5 and TRBJ1-2, with a tentative D call TRBD1 (5 bases). In germline, CDR1 is MNHEY, CDR2 SVGAGI. V lost 5 bases and J lost 6, with 10 bases in between. The CDR3 totals 12 residues. The CDR3 bases are TGTGCCAGCAGTAGGGGTAAAGATGGCTACACCTTC. It is translated as CASSRGKDGYTF.

The rearrangement uses TRBV6-5 and TRBJ1-5; D remains unclear. V lost 2 bases and J 4 bases, leaving 9 bases between the germline ends. The CDR3 runs 14 residues. The germline CDR1 and CDR2 sequences are MNHEY and SVGAGI. CDR3 bases: TGTGCCAGCAGTTACGTCCCGGTGAATCAGCCCCAGCATTTT. The encoded protein is CASSYVPVNQPQHF.

This clonotype was counted many times. V is TRBV28 and J is TRBJ1-6, with 8 bases lining up with TRBD1. V shed 3 bases, J shed 7 bases, and the junction held 8 bases outside the gene matches. The germline V gene has CDR1 MDHEN and CDR2 SYDVKM. CDR3 length: 16 residues. The CDR3 DNA is TGTGCCAGCAGTTTGGCCCCGACAGGGGACAATTCACCCCTCCACTTT. Its protein is CASSLAPTGDNSPLHF.

This clonotype showed up many times. The CDR3 coding sequence is TGTGCCACCAGCAGAGTCGGCAGAAGCTCCTACAATGAGCAGTTCTTC. Protein: CATSRVGRSSYNEQFF. The chain has TRBV15 and TRBJ2-1, with no clear D. V was pared by 1 base and J by 0 bases, with 10 bases between. Germline-derived CDR1 and CDR2 are LNHNV and YYDKDF (reference sequence). CDR3 length: 16 residues.

This clonotype was counted a few times. The chain has TRBV6-5 and TRBJ2-5; 7 bases align to TRBD1. The V gene end was trimmed by 2 bases and the J gene end by 3 bases; junction bases not matched to a gene: 18. The CDR3 has 19 amino acids. Germline loops: CDR1 MNHEY, CDR2 SVGAGI. CDR3 amino acids: CASSYPGLTGWVSEETQYF. CDR3 DNA sequence: TGTGCCAGCAGTTACCCCGGGTTGACAGGGTGGGTCTCCGAAGAGACCCAGTACTTC.

This sequence joins TRBV24-1 and TRBJ2-1, with D maybe TRBD2 (6 bases). CDR1 is KGHDR and CDR2 is SFDVKD in the germline V gene. This CDR3 comprises 13 residues. Trimming took 10 bases from V and 7 from J, leaving 16 bases between them. CDR3 sequence: CATLGGAGNEQFF. CDR3 bases: TGTGCCACTTTAGGAGGGGCAGGGAATGAGCAGTTCTTC.

This clonotype was seen many times. This chain uses TRBV10-3 with TRBJ2-1; 8 bases fit TRBD1. V was pared by 8 bases and J by 0 bases, with 3 bases of the junction left unmatched. This CDR3 region has 14 residues. CDR1 and CDR2 (germline): ENHRY, SYGVKD. CDR3 amino acids: CAIWTGFSYNEQFF. The CDR3 DNA sequence: TGTGCCATCTGGACAGGGTTCTCCTACAATGAGCAGTTCTTC.

The rearrangement uses TRBV6-5 and TRBJ1-2, with TRBD1 matching 9 bases. The J segment lost 8 bases and the V segment lost 6 bases, leaving 4 bases of the junction unmatched. Germline V gene lookup returns CDR1 MNHEY and CDR2 SVGAGI. This CDR3 has 12 amino acids. The CDR3 nucleotides read TGTGCCAGCAGCAGGGACAGGGAAGGCTACACCTTC. As protein: CASSRDREGYTF.

This clonotype was counted only a few times. This chain links TRBV6-1 with TRBJ2-3; D not certain. Trimming cost V 5 bases and J 2 bases, with 14 bases left between them. In germline, CDR1 is MNHNS, CDR2 SASEGT. This CDR3 is built from 15 residues. The CDR3 here is CASSTGPPTTDTQYF. DNA for the CDR3: TGTGCCAGCAGTACCGGGCCTCCAACCACAGATACGCAGTATTTT.